Listed here is a single T cell receptor beta chain. These data come from a study of T cells in Graves' hyperthyroidism and ophthalmopathy. This CDR3 comprises 16 residues. The V end lost 0 bases, the J end lost 4 bases, and 15 bases lay between the germline ends. Germline values: CDR1 DFQATT, CDR2 SNEGSKA (reference sequence). Amplification of TCR beta CDR3 regions used RNA as the template. HTBI primers drove first-round RT-PCR of the TCR CDR3. TCRdb reprocessed the multiplex PCR reads with MiXCR, giving one entry per CDR3 protein. Here the sample spans around 440,000 distinct CDR3 sequences, around a sixth being singletons. The study enrolled patients aged 18 to 65 with newly diagnosed hyperthyroidism of under 2 months' duration.

This sequence was found in a woman under 30 with Graves' hyperthyroidism. Sequenced sample: blood. The genes are TRBV20-1 and TRBJ2-2; D is undetermined. The CDR3 DNA reads as TGCAGTGCTAGAGATCGGGCGACCTCGCCCACCGGGGAGCTGTTTTTT. Encoded protein: CSARDRATSPTGELFF.